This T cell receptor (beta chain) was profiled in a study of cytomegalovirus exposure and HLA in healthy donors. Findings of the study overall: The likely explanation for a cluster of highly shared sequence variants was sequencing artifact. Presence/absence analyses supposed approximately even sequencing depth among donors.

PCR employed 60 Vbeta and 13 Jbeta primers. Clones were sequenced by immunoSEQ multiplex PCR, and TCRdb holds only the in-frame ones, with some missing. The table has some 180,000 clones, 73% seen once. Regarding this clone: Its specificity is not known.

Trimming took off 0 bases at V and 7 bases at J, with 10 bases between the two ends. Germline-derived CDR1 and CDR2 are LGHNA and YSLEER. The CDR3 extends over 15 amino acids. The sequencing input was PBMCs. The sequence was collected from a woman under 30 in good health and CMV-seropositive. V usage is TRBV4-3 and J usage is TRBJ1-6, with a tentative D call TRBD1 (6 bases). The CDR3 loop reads CASSQEWGGNSPLHF. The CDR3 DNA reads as TGCGCCAGCAGCCAAGAATGGGGGGGCAATTCACCCCTCCACTTT.